A single count supports the clone carrying this T cell receptor beta chain. Method: immunoSEQ multiplex PCR; TCRdb's copy keeps in-frame clones and lacks some. Of about 130,000 clones listed, roughly 89% were seen once; the top ten hold more than 1.5%. The record originates from a study of cytomegalovirus exposure and HLA in healthy donors. This sequence was found in a woman aged 18-29 years in good health and CMV-seronegative. Sequenced input: PBMCs.

CDR3 in DNA: TGTGCCAGCAGGCCACCTAGCGGGAGGAAGTCCTACGAGCAGTACTTC. Translating gives CASRPPSGRKSYEQYF. The chain recombines TRBV2 with TRBJ2-7; 11 nucleotides agree with TRBD2. The CDR3 loop spans 16 amino acids. Trimming at V came to 6 bases and at J to 1 base, leaving 8 bases not matched to a gene. Germline assignment: CDR1 SNHLY and CDR2 FYNNEI.